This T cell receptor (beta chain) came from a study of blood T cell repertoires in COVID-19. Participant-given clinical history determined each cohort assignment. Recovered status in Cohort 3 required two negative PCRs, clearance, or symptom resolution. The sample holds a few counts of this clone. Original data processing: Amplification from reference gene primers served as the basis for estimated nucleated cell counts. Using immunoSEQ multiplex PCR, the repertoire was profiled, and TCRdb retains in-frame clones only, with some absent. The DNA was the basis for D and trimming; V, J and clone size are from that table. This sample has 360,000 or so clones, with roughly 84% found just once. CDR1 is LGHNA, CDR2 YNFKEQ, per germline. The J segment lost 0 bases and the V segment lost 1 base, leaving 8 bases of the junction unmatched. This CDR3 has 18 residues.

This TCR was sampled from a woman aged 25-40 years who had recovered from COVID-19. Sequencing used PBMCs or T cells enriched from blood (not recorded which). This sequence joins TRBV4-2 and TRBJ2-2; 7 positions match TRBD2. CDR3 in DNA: TGTGCCAGCAGCCAAGTGGCCCTAGCGGCAGCGAACACCGGGGAGCTGTTTTTT. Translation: CASSQVALAAANTGELFF.